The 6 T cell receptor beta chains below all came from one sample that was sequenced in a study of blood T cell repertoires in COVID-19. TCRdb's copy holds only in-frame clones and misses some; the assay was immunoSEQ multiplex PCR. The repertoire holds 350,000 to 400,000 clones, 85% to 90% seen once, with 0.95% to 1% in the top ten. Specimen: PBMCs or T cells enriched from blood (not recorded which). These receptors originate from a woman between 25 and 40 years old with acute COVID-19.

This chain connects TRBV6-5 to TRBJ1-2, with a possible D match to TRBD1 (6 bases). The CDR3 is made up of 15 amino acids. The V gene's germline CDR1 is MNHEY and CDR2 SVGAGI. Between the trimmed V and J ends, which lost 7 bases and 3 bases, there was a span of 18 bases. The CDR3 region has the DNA TGTGCCAGCATTAAGGGGATGGGGGCGGACTATGGCTACACCTTC. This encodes CASIKGMGADYGYTF.

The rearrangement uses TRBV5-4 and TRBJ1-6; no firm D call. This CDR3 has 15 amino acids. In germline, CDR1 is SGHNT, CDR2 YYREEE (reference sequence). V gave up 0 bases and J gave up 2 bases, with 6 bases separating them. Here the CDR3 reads CASSLAGTYNSPLHF. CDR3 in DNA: TGTGCCAGCAGCTTGGCGGGGACCTATAATTCACCCCTCCACTTT.

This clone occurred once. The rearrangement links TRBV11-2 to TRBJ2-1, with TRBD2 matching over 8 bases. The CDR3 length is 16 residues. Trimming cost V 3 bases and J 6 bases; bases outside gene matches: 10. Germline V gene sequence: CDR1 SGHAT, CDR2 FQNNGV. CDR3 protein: CASSLSWGGGPNEQFF. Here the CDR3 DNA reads TGTGCCAGCAGCTTGAGTTGGGGCGGGGGGCCCAATGAGCAGTTCTTC.

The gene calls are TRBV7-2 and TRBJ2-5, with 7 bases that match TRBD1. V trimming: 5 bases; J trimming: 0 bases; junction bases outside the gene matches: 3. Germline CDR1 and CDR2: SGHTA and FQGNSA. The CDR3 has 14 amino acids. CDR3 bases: TGTGCCAGCAGCCACGACAGGGACCAAGAGACCCAGTACTTC. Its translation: CASSHDRDQETQYF.

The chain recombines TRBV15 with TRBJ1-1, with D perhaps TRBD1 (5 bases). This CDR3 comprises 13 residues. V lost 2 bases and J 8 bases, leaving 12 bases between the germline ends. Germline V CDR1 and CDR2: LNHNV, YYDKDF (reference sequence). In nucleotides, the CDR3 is TGTGCCACCAGCAGATTCACAGGACCAGAAGCTTTCTTT. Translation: CATSRFTGPEAFF.

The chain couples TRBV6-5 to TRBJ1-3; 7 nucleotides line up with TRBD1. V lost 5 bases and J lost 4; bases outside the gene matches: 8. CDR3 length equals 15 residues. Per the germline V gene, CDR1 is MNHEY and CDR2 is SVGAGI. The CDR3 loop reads CASSTQMGQGNTIYF. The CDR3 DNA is TGTGCCAGCAGTACCCAAATGGGACAGGGAAACACCATATATTTT.